This T cell receptor (beta chain) derives from a study of a mutant IDH1 vaccine in newly diagnosed glioma. Study background: Patients under treatment included about 60% males and about 40% females and had a mean age of 40.4 years.

TCRdb's table, derived via immunoSEQ multiplex PCR, lists solely in-frame clones and lacks some. This sample has roughly 49,000 clones; almost 95% occur once, and the top ten carry 2% to 2.5%. For this clone: The antigen is unknown.

Time point meaning: week 35, safety follow-up. Every vaccine dose comprised 300 ug of mutant IDH1 20-mer peptide plus topical imiquimod. The patients received vaccinations eight times, in weeks 1, 3, 5, 7, 11, 15, 19 and 23. Each astrocytoma in the donors was new, WHO grade 3 or 4, IDH1-mutant and ATRX-lost. V was cut by 4 bases and J by 6 bases, with 11 bases left in between. This CDR3 spans 12 amino acids. Germline V gene sequence: CDR1 SGDLS, CDR2 YYNGEE. General study findings and limits: The vaccine induced immune responses, and these occurred in around 94% of patients.

The V call is TRBV9, the J call TRBJ2-7; possibly TRBD1 for D (6 bases). The sequence derives from a man aged 50-60 years with glioma. Sequenced here: PBMCs, sampled from a glioma patient whose treatment included an IDH1 peptide vaccine. The chain's CDR3 is CASSHTGTEQYF. For the CDR3, the DNA is TGTGCCAGCAGCCATACAGGGACCGAGCAGTACTTC.